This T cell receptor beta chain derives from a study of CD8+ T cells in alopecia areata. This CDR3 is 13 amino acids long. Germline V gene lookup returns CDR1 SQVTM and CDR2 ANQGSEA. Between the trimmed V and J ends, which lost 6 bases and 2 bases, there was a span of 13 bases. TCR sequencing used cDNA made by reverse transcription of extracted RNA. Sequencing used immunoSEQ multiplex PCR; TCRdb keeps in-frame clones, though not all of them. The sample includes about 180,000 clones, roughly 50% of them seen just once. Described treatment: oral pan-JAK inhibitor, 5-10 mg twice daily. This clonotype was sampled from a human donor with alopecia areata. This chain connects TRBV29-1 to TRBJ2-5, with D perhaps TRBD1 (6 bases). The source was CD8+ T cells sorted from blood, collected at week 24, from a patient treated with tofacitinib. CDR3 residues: CSVEWGRQETQYF. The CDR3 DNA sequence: TGCAGCGTCGAGTGGGGGCGTCAAGAGACCCAGTACTTC.